This is a list of T cell receptor beta chains from one sample in a study of cytomegalovirus exposure and HLA in healthy donors. TCRdb's table, derived via immunoSEQ multiplex PCR, lists solely in-frame clones and lacks some. The sample carries roughly 190,000 clones, about 77% recorded once. The specimen sequenced was PBMCs. The receptors here all came from a woman younger than 45 in good health and CMV-seropositive. The CDR3 runs from the conserved cysteine through the conserved F or W. The D gene is left open where the match is weak. Clone sizes are given selectively: once, few, many, or a class where the clone is expanded.

j_call d_call clone_size v_call cdr3_nt cdr3_aa
TRBJ2-1 NA NA TRBV25-1 TGTGCCAGCTCGAGCATGTATGAGCAGTTCTTC CASSSMYEQFF
TRBJ2-6 TRBD2 NA TRBV5-1 TGCGCCAGCAGCGCGGGACTAGCGGGGGGGAACTCTGGGGCCAACGTCCTGACTTTC CASSAGLAGGNSGANVLTF
TRBJ2-7 NA NA TRBV6-5 TGTGCCAGCAGTTACCGTGGGGCACGGGCCTACGAGCAGTACTTC CASSYRGARAYEQYF
TRBJ2-2 NA NA TRBV9 TGTGCCAGCAGCGTCATGGGGGCTAATGGCGGGGAGCTGTTTTTT CASSVMGANGGELFF
TRBJ2-7 TRBD2 NA TRBV7-9 TGTGCCAGCAGCTTAGTAGGCGGGAGTTATCGCGAGCAGTACTTC CASSLVGGSYREQYF
TRBJ2-7 TRBD1 NA TRBV25-1 TGTGCCAGCAGGACAGGGGGCGCTTTCGAGCAGTACTTC CASRTGGAFEQYF
TRBJ2-7 TRBD2 NA TRBV9 TGTGCCAGCAGCGTAGGGACTAGCGGGAGATGGTACGAGCAGTACTTC CASSVGTSGRWYEQYF
TRBJ1-4 TRBD1 NA TRBV5-4 TGTGCCAGCAGCATGGGACAGGGGAAGAATGAAAAACTGTTTTTT CASSMGQGKNEKLFF
TRBJ1-5 NA NA TRBV7-2 TGTGCCAGCAGCTTAGAATACAGGGCGGCTGAACAGCCCCAGCATTTT CASSLEYRAAEQPQHF
TRBJ2-1 NA NA TRBV30 TGTGCCTGGGCTCGCGGGACTGGCTCCTACAATGAGCAGTTCTTC CAWARGTGSYNEQFF
TRBJ1-1 NA NA TRBV12-5 TGTGCTAGTGGTTCAACAGTGAACACTGAAGCTTTCTTT CASGSTVNTEAFF
TRBJ2-7 NA NA TRBV4-1 TGCGCCAGCAGCCCGATCGTCAGGGACGAGCAGTACTTC CASSPIVRDEQYF
TRBJ1-1 NA NA TRBV19 TGTGCCAGTAGTGCGAGTAAAAACACTGAAGCTTTCTTT CASSASKNTEAFF
TRBJ2-7 TRBD1 NA TRBV5-5 TGTGCCAGCAGCTCAGGGACAGGCCTTGGAACCTACGAGCAGTACTTC CASSSGTGLGTYEQYF
TRBJ1-1 TRBD1 once TRBV29-1 TGCAGCGTTTGTGTACAGGGGAGCTTTATGAACACTGAAGCTTTCTTT CSVCVQGSFMNTEAFF
TRBJ1-2 NA once TRBV7-2 TGTGCCAGCAGCTTGGGGGGGGGCGGAAGCTATGGAGGCTACACCTTC CASSLGGGGSYGGYTF
TRBJ2-2 NA NA TRBV5-1 TGCGCCAGCAGCTTGGGGCCTAGCGTCTCGAACACCGGGGAGCTGTTTTTT CASSLGPSVSNTGELFF
TRBJ1-1 NA NA TRBV5-1 TGCGCCAGCAGCCATGGGGGCCCGAACACTGAAGCTTTCTTT CASSHGGPNTEAFF
TRBJ1-2 NA once TRBV28 TGTGCCAGCAGGATCAGGGGTGGCTACACCTTC CASRIRGGYTF
TRBJ1-1 NA NA TRBV5-4 TGTGCCAGCAGCCCCTACGGGGGGGCTTGGAACACTGAAGCTTTCTTT CASSPYGGAWNTEAFF
TRBJ1-1 NA once TRBV10-3 TGTGCCGCCCGAACCCGGGGGACTGAAGCTTTCTTT CAARTRGTEAFF
TRBJ2-7 TRBD1 NA TRBV27 TGTGCCAGCAGCCCTACTCGGACAGGGAGACAGTACTTC CASSPTRTGRQYF
TRBJ2-7 TRBD2 NA TRBV7-8 TGTGCCAGCAGCCATAGACTAGCGGGAGGGGCGAACTATCCCCAGTACTTC CASSHRLAGGANYPQYF
TRBJ1-2 NA NA TRBV7-2 TGTGCCAGCAGCTTAGCGGCCTCTGGCTACACCTTC CASSLAASGYTF
TRBJ2-3 NA NA TRBV20-1 TGCAGTGCTGGCAGGGGAAATACGCAGTATTTT CSAGRGNTQYF
TRBJ1-2 TRBD1 once TRBV5-1 TGCGCCAGCAGCGTCGCTTACAGGGGGCGGGCTGGCTACACCTTC CASSVAYRGRAGYTF